This T cell receptor beta chain was recovered during a study of naive and memory T cell subsets. Study-level results: Over 95% of naive TCR sequences appeared only once after error correction, unlike memory subsets.

The CDR3 covers 13 residues. The germline V gene has CDR1 SNHLY and CDR2 FYNNEI. Both TRBC1 and TRBC2 were covered by a beta constant-region primer of two equimolar oligonucleotides. Ligated cDNA was amplified by four rounds of PCR with nested alpha and beta constant-region primers and SP2. TCRdb processed the UMI-ligation and nested PCR reads anew with MiXCR; each CDR3 protein has one entry. The sample lists 81,000 or so distinct CDR3 sequences; about 7% were seen once. Concerning this clonotype: Its antigen is undetermined. One base away lies a much larger clone, so this may be a sequencing read error.

CD4 T cells were positively selected, then CD8 T cells from the CD4-negative fraction. V is TRBV2 and J is TRBJ1-1; D ambiguous. Sequencing was carried out using central memory CD4+ T cells from blood. The receptor was isolated from a human donor in good health. Here the CDR3 reads CDSSEERNTEAFF. DNA of the CDR3: TGTGACAGCAGTGAAGAGAGAAACACTGAAGCTTTCTTT.